This T cell receptor beta chain is drawn from a study of cytomegalovirus exposure and HLA in healthy donors. Study summary: A prior analysis found 117 million unique TCR beta sequences from 150 million to 200 million T cells.

The CDR3 sequence is 14 residues long. V lost 3 bases, J lost 6 bases, and 4 bases stayed unmatched. Germline CDR1 reads MDHEN; CDR2 reads SYDVKM. PCR employed 60 Vbeta and 13 Jbeta primers. Assay: immunoSEQ multiplex PCR; the TCRdb copy retains only in-frame clones and omits some. The data hold roughly 97,000 clones, with 81% observed a single time. Unrecorded immune exposures were likely, despite nominal health at sampling. Sequenced input: PBMCs. The sequence came from a man in his forties in good health and CMV-seropositive. The chain is built from TRBV28 and TRBJ2-2, with 7 nucleotides matching TRBD2. DNA for the CDR3: TGTGCCAGCAGTTTGGGGGGGGGACCCGGGGAGCTGTTTTTT. It translates to CASSLGGGPGELFF.